The 5 T cell receptor beta chains below all came from one sample that was sequenced in a study of identical twins (dated by TCRdb to 2016 to 2017). Library prep was done by 5' RACE. The reads were generated on an Illumina HiSeq 2000. TCRdb trimmed the raw reads at Q25, called clones with MiXCR and kept productive beta chains. All rows with the same CDR3 protein become a single entry with the most common DNA and genes. For this sample there are roughly 260,000 distinct CDR3 sequences; over 11% appear just once. The ten largest make up around 9.5% of the sample. The sequenced sample was memory (CD45RO+) T cells sorted from blood. The sample's cell subset or site label is to be understood as: CD45RO+ enriched T cells. Receptors were obtained from a young woman in good health.

This chain joins TRBV6-1 and TRBJ1-4; D is perhaps TRBD1 (5 bases). The CDR3 extends over 18 amino acids. Germline values: CDR1 MNHNS, CDR2 SASEGT. Trimming left V 2 bases short and J 0 bases short, with 16 bases between. In DNA, the CDR3 is TGTGCCAGCAGTGAAAACCGCGGATGGGGGACAACTAATGAAAAACTGTTTTTT. Translation gives CASSENRGWGTTNEKLFF.

This chain connects TRBV9 to TRBJ1-6; possibly TRBD1 for D (5 bases). Looked up from germline, CDR1 is SGDLS and CDR2 is YYNGEE. The CDR3 spans 14 residues. The V and J ends lost 6 bases and 7 bases respectively, with 14 bases between them. CDR3 nucleotide sequence: TGTGCCAGCAACTCCGCCGGGGACAATTCACCCCTCCACTTT. Its protein is CASNSAGDNSPLHF.

J is TRBJ2-7 and V is TRBV6-5; D is undetermined. Trimming shortened V by 4 bases and J by 6 bases, and 19 bases separated the two germline ends. Germline values: CDR1 MNHEY, CDR2 SVGAGI. This CDR3 contains 15 residues. CDR3 in DNA: TGTGCCAGCAGTTGGTCGGTCGTCGGGTTAGGCGAGCAGTACTTC. Its translation is CASSWSVVGLGEQYF.

The chain carries TRBV7-9 and TRBJ1-2; D is uncertain. CDR1 and CDR2 (germline): SEHNR, FQNEAQ (reference sequence). The CDR3 sequence is 14 residues long. V was cut by 5 bases and J by 8 bases, with 18 bases left in between. As DNA, the CDR3 is TGTGCCAGCAGCCCTTCAGGTTGGGTTCACGGCTACACCTTC. Translated: CASSPSGWVHGYTF. The entire variable domain, with the rest obtained from reference TRBV7-9 and TRBJ1-2, is as follows: DTGVSQNPRHKITKRGQNVTFRCDPISEHNRLYWYRQTLGQGPEFLTYFQNEAQLEKSRLLSDRFSAERPKGSFSTLEIQRTEQGDSAMYLCASSPSGWVHGYTFGSGTRLTVV.

The sample holds many counts of this clonotype. The chain has TRBV6-5 and TRBJ2-7, with TRBD2 identical over 10 bases. The germline gives CDR1 MNHEY, CDR2 SVGAGI. The CDR3 is made up of 14 amino acids. The junction had 7 bases not matched to a gene; V was cut back by 8 bases and J by 3 bases. The CDR3 loop is CASSRLAGIYEQYF. CDR3 sequence (DNA): TGTGCCAGCTCTAGACTAGCGGGTATCTACGAGCAGTACTTC.